Listed below are T cell receptor beta chains from one sample, sequenced in a study of T cells in Graves' hyperthyroidism and ophthalmopathy. TCRdb redid the calling of the multiplex PCR reads with MiXCR, one entry per CDR3 protein. The sample records around 450,000 distinct CDR3 sequences, about 13% being singletons. Sample: blood. These TCRs come from a young woman with Graves' hyperthyroidism. Each CDR3 is given with its conserved first and last residue. The D gene is left open where the match is weak.

TRBJ2-1	NA	TRBV11-2	CASSFGGGTGYNEQFF
TRBJ1-2	TRBD1	TRBV3-1	CASSHRDRGGHGYTF
TRBJ1-5	NA	TRBV7-2	CASSARTGRDQPQHF
TRBJ1-3	NA	TRBV20-1	CSARDDGTSGNTIYF
TRBJ2-5	TRBD1	TRBV15	CATSGGTGWETQYF
TRBJ2-2	TRBD2	TRBV5-1	CASNLGLADNTGELFF
TRBJ1-3	NA	TRBV7-8	CASSLVAGNSGNTIYF
TRBJ2-7	NA	TRBV4-3	CASSLTRTYEQYF
TRBJ2-7	NA	TRBV20-1	CSARMDRALSYEQYF
TRBJ2-1	TRBD1	TRBV4-1	CASSQVSQGKYNEQFF
TRBJ2-7	NA	TRBV4-1	CASSQAVAGNYEQYF